The T cell receptor beta chain under discussion was sequenced for a study of T cell responses to AZD1222 COVID-19 vaccine (dated by TCRdb to about 2021). About the full investigation: A total of just over 230 trial participants underwent TCR sequencing, of whom 200 to 220 had received two doses of AZD1222 and 26 had received two doses of the MenACWY control vaccine. Trial participants were enrolled by age into subgroups of 18-55, 56-69 and 70-plus years, and 148, 28 and 57 TCR-sequenced participants, respectively, were included in these subgroups. General conclusions and limits of the study: Reportedly, almost half of the unique spike-specific TCRs recognized epitopes lying outside the regions that are mutated in the B.1.351 and B.1.1.7 variants. Participants were mostly white British and included more females than males, and it was suggested by the authors that clonal diversity may have been underestimated. The 56-69-year group was small, and its depth increase did not reach significance, likely because of low power. Vaccine-associated CD4 TCRs spanned the whole spike protein, with dominant responses in regions 160-218 and 743-854. Conclusions about previously exposed vaccinees are limited because only a handful of AZD1222 recipients were SARS-CoV-2 seropositive at baseline. No day 14 peak-response samples were available, so repertoires were characterized only after the peak T cell response. After two AZD1222 doses, both the breadth and the depth of spike-specific TCRs were significantly higher than at day 0 and than in MenACWY recipients.

Details on this clone: There is no known antigen for this receptor. One base away there is no much larger clone; base qualities are not given.

Interpreted using the paper, the time point label stands for: about 28 days (+/-7) after the second vaccine dose. AZD1222 recipients given second doses at about 4 weeks or at about 12 weeks were pooled, since spike-specific TCR depth and breadth were not found to differ between the two schedules. The vaccinee samples were drawn from two UK trials, COV001 and COV002, one of which was a single-blind randomized controlled phase 2/3 trial testing AZD1222 (ChAdOx1 nCoV-19) in healthy adults. For TCRbeta chain sequencing, PBMC samples were collected from trial participants at day 0 and at day 28 after the second dose. The V and J ends are trimmed by 10 bases and 3 bases, leaving 9 bases between them. From its cysteine to its phenylalanine, the CDR3 spans 12 amino acids. Only the CDR3 DNA stays, 36 bases, in frame from base 1. The CDR3 regions of human TCRbeta chains were subjected to immunosequencing. On the authors' methods: TCRs in the repertoires were compared against a reference library of SARS-CoV-2-specific TCRs that had been generated with the MIRA antigen-specificity platform. Breadth was defined as the fraction of unique TCRs that were SARS-CoV-2-associated. Depth was defined as the fraction of total T cells that were SARS-CoV-2-associated. Each spike-specific TCR was assigned to its reactive spike region and to a CD4 or CD8 class using the MIRA data. Log10-transformed breadth and depth values were compared by one-way ANOVA with Sidak's multiple comparisons tests. TCRdb provides this immuneACCESS table in a form limited to in-frame rearrangements. Some clones are lacking; in checked studies, under half of them reflect an unresolved V gene, and why the rest are absent is not known. Clone size and the V and J calls come from that table; the DNA yielded D and trimming. This sample is represented by tens of thousands of clones; about 81% of them were singletons. Together, the top ten hold approximately 25% of the sample.

The sequence was collected from an adult who received the AZD1222 COVID-19 vaccine. The sequence joins TRBV12-3 or TRBV12-4 to TRBJ2-2; the D gene assignment is ambiguous. The source was peripheral blood, collected 28 days after the second AZD1222 dose. This receptor carries the CDR3 CAIRMDTGELFF. The DNA is TGTGCCATCCGAATGGACACCGGGGAGCTGTTTTTT.